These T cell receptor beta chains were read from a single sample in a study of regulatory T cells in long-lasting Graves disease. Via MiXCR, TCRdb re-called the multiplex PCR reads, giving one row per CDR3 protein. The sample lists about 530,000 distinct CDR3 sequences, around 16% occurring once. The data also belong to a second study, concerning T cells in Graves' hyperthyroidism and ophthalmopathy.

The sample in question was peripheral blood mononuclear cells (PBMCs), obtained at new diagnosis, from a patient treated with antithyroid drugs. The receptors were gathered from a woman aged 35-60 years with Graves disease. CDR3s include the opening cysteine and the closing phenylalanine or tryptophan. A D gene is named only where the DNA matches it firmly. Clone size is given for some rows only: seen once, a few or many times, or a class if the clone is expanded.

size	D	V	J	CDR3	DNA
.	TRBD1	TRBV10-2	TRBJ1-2	CASTGTGGPHYGYTF	TGCGCCAGCACCGGGACAGGGGGCCCTCACTATGGCTACACCTTC
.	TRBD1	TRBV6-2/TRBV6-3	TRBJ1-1	CASIKRGTGQNTEAFF	TGTGCCAGCATCAAACGGGGGACAGGGCAGAACACTGAAGCTTTCTTT
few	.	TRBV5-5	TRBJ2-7	CASSPKGSNYEQYF	TGTGCCAGCAGCCCCAAGGGCAGTAACTACGAGCAGTACTTC
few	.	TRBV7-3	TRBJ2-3	CASSPDGGPTDTQYF	TGTGCCAGCAGCCCAGACGGGGGCCCAACAGATACGCAGTATTTT
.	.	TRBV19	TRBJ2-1	CASSVWGENEQFF	TGTGCCAGTAGCGTGTGGGGAGAAAATGAGCAGTTCTTC
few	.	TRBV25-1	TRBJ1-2	CASRQDGQLNGYTF	TGTGCCAGCAGACAGGACGGCCAACTGAATGGCTACACCTTC
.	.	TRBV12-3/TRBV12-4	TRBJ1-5	CASAPDGGANQPQHF	TGTGCCAGCGCCCCCGACGGGGGGGCAAATCAGCCCCAGCATTTT
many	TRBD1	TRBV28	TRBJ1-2	CASRGQLYGYTF	TGTGCCAGCAGGGGACAGCTCTATGGCTACACCTTC
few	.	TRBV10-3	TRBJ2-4	CAISESPTGSVKNIQYF	TGTGCCATCAGTGAGTCCCCCACGGGATCGGTCAAAAACATTCAGTACTTC
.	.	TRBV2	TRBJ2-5	CASYRRIQETQYF	TGTGCCAGCTATCGACGGATACAAGAGACCCAGTACTTC
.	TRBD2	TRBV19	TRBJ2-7	CASSIAGSGNYEQYF	TGTGCCAGTAGTATAGCAGGAAGCGGGAACTACGAGCAGTACTTC
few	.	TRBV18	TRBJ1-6	CASSPALDSPLHF	TGTGCCAGCTCACCAGCATTGGATTCACCCCTCCACTTT
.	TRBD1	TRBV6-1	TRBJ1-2	CASSPIGQEWGNYGYTF	TGTGCCAGCAGTCCTATAGGACAGGAGTGGGGCAACTATGGCTACACCTTC
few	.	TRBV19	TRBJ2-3	CASSIYKGPRTDTQYF	TGTGCCAGTAGTATTTACAAAGGGCCACGCACAGATACGCAGTATTTT
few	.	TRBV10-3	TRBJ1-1	CAISGAVSTEAFF	TGTGCCATCAGTGGTGCGGTGAGCACTGAAGCTTTCTTT
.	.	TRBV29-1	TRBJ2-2	CSVMEGALAGELFF	TGCAGCGTTATGGAGGGGGCCCTAGCCGGGGAGCTGTTTTTT
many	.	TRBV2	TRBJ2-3	CASKVGTTDTQYF	TGTGCCAGCAAGGTGGGAACCACAGATACGCAGTATTTT
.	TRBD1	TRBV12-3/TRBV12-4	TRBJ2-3	CASSFVGQGASDTQYF	TGTGCCAGCAGTTTTGTGGGACAGGGGGCTTCAGATACGCAGTATTTT
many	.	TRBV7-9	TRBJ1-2	CASSDTTDYGYTF	TGTGCCAGCAGCGATACTACTGACTATGGCTACACCTTC
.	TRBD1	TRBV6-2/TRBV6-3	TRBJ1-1	CASSYGTGEAFF	TGTGCCAGCAGTTACGGGACAGGGGAAGCTTTCTTT
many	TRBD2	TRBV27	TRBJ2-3	CASSLLAGGPYTQYF	TGTGCCAGCAGTTTGCTAGCGGGGGGGCCATATACGCAGTATTTT
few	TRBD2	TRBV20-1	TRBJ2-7	CSAEAGTSGGTTYEQYF	TGCAGTGCAGAAGCCGGGACTAGCGGGGGCACCACCTACGAGCAGTACTTC
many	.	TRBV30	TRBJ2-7	CAVSGPYEQYF	TGTGCCGTTAGCGGACCCTACGAGCAGTACTTC
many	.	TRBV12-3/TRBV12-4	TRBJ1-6	CASSPTWGSPLHF	TGTGCCAGCAGTCCAACCTGGGGTTCACCCCTCCACTTT
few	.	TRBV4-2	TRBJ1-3	CASSQDRTGTGNTIYF	TGTGCCAGCAGCCAGGACCGAACAGGGACTGGAAACACCATATATTTT
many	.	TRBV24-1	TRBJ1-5	CATRAGGGNQPQHF	TGTGCCACCAGGGCCGGAGGAGGCAATCAGCCCCAGCATTTT
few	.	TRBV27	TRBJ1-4	CASSQYPDSLNEKLFF	TGTGCCAGCAGTCAATACCCGGACAGCCTTAATGAAAAACTGTTTTTT
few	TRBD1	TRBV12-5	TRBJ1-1	CASGLRGQGVTEAFF	TGTGCTAGTGGCCTCCGAGGACAGGGAGTGACTGAAGCTTTCTTT
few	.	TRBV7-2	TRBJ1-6	CASSLTKQGFSPLHF	TGTGCCAGCAGCTTAACCAAGCAGGGCTTTTCACCCCTCCACTTT
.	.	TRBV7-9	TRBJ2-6	CASSPIEGKFSGANVLTF	TGTGCCAGCAGCCCTATCGAGGGGAAGTTCTCTGGGGCCAACGTCCTGACTTTC
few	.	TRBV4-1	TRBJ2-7	CASSQDGRSSYEQYF	TGCGCCAGCAGCCAAGATGGCAGGAGCTCCTACGAGCAGTACTTC